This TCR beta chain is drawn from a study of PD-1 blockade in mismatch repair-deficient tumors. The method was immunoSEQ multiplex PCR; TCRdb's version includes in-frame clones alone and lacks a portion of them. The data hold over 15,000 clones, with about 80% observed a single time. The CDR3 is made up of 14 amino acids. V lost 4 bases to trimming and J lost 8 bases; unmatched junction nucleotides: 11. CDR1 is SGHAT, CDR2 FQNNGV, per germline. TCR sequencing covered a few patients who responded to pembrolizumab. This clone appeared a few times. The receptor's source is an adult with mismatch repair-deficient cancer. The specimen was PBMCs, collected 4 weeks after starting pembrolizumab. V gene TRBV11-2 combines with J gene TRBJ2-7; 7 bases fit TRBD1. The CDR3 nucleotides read TGTGCCAGCAGCTCCGGGACAGCTAATTCTAAGCAGTACTTC. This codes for CASSSGTANSKQYF.